This T cell receptor beta chain was identified during a study of T-cell memory formation after mild COVID-19. About the research overall: TCR clusters were largely donor specific. Study-level findings and limits: Cross-reactive memory seemingly joined, as some responding clones were found in pre-infection memory. CD4/CD8 balance characterized clones contracting day 15 to 85, and CD4+ skew characterized later expanders.

The V gene's germline CDR1 is SEHNR and CDR2 FQNEAQ (reference sequence). The CDR3 sequence is 16 residues long. Trimming took off 2 bases at V and 8 bases at J, with 18 bases between the two ends. On this clonotype itself: Its target is not known.

TCRdb ran MiXCR on the 5' RACE reads and lists one entry per CDR3 protein. This table has roughly 370,000 distinct CDR3 sequences, about 17% appearing once. This rearrangement joins TRBV7-9 to TRBJ1-4; no firm D call. This sequence was found in a man younger than 35 who had mild COVID-19 (a few samples of this study predate the infection). Cell type and time point are not known. The material sequenced was PBMCs or a T cell subset sorted from them (not recorded which). CDR3 nucleotides: TGTGCCAGCAGCTTATATATGCGCGGGAGTTCGGAAAAACTGTTTTTT. It specifies CASSLYMRGSSEKLFF.